The rows below give T cell receptor beta chains drawn from one sample of a study of blood T cell repertoires in COVID-19. Some clones are missing from TCRdb's copy, which holds only in-frame ones; the method was immunoSEQ multiplex PCR. The table has 170,000 or so clones, 85% to 95% seen once; the top ten hold approximately 0.5%. The sequencing input was peripheral blood. These receptors were obtained from a man between 50 and 59 years old with acute or convalescent COVID-19. Each CDR3 is given with its conserved first and last residue. Fields, in order: J gene, V gene, D gene, CDR3 length, clone size, CDR3 protein, CDR3 DNA. D genes are given only for firm matches. The size field is filled for only some rows; it gives once, few, many or a size class.

j_gene: TRBJ1-1
v_gene: TRBV10-3
d_gene: TRBD1
len: 14
abundance: once
CDR3aa: CAINPTGTNTEAFF
CDR3nt: TGTGCCATCAACCCGACAGGGACGAACACTGAAGCTTTCTTT

j_gene: TRBJ1-6
v_gene: TRBV5-6
d_gene: -
len: 17
abundance: -
CDR3aa: CASSLWQGLGYNSPLHF
CDR3nt: TGTGCCAGCAGCTTGTGGCAGGGGCTAGGTTATAATTCACCCCTCCACTTT

j_gene: TRBJ2-7
v_gene: TRBV10-3
d_gene: -
len: 11
abundance: -
CDR3aa: CAISDASEQYF
CDR3nt: TGTGCCATCAGTGACGCGAGCGAGCAGTACTTC

j_gene: TRBJ2-7
v_gene: TRBV27
d_gene: TRBD2
len: 14
abundance: -
CDR3aa: CASTRTSGIYEQYF
CDR3nt: TGTGCCAGCACCAGGACTAGCGGGATCTACGAGCAGTACTTC

j_gene: TRBJ2-3
v_gene: TRBV2
d_gene: -
len: 22
abundance: -
CDR3aa: CASSGTPGGPSGNRLYDRPQYF
CDR3nt: TGTGCCAGCAGTGGAACCCCCGGGGGCCCAAGCGGGAATCGACTATACGACCGGCCCCAGTATTTT

j_gene: TRBJ2-5
v_gene: TRBV10-2
d_gene: -
len: 13
abundance: -
CDR3aa: CASSVGGQETQYF
CDR3nt: TGCGCCAGCAGTGTTGGGGGGCAAGAGACCCAGTACTTC

j_gene: TRBJ2-1
v_gene: TRBV12-2
d_gene: -
len: 15
abundance: -
CDR3aa: CASRLVGTSPHEQFF
CDR3nt: TGTGCAAGTCGCTTAGTGGGGACTAGCCCCCATGAGCAGTTCTTC

j_gene: TRBJ2-3
v_gene: TRBV15
d_gene: TRBD1
len: 17
abundance: -
CDR3aa: CATSRASTGVLADTQYF
CDR3nt: TGTGCCACCAGCAGAGCCTCGACAGGGGTTTTAGCAGATACGCAGTATTTT

j_gene: TRBJ2-3
v_gene: TRBV4-1
d_gene: TRBD2
len: 14
abundance: -
CDR3aa: CASSQREFADTQYF
CDR3nt: TGCGCCAGCAGCCAGCGGGAGTTTGCAGATACGCAGTATTTT

j_gene: TRBJ1-5
v_gene: TRBV28
d_gene: -
len: 14
abundance: -
CDR3aa: CASLDPGGSQPQHF
CDR3nt: TGTGCCAGCCTCGATCCGGGGGGAAGTCAGCCCCAGCATTTT

j_gene: TRBJ2-1
v_gene: TRBV7-9
d_gene: TRBD2
len: 16
abundance: -
CDR3aa: CASSSFSGRASNEQFF
CDR3nt: TGTGCCAGCAGCTCCTTTAGCGGGAGGGCAAGCAATGAGCAGTTCTTC

j_gene: TRBJ2-2
v_gene: TRBV10-3
d_gene: TRBD2
len: 15
abundance: -
CDR3aa: CAISELAGYTGELFF
CDR3nt: TGTGCCATCAGTGAGCTAGCGGGGTACACCGGGGAGCTGTTTTTT

j_gene: TRBJ1-6
v_gene: TRBV4-3
d_gene: -
len: 15
abundance: -
CDR3aa: CASSQGRGYNSPLHF
CDR3nt: TGCGCCAGCAGCCAAGGCCGGGGATATAATTCACCCCTCCACTTT

j_gene: TRBJ2-2
v_gene: TRBV6-1
d_gene: TRBD2
len: 17
abundance: -
CDR3aa: CASSVTSGGKNTGELFF
CDR3nt: TGTGCCAGCAGTGTGACTAGCGGGGGGAAGAACACCGGGGAGCTGTTTTTT

j_gene: TRBJ2-5
v_gene: TRBV7-2
d_gene: TRBD2
len: 15
abundance: once
CDR3aa: CASSPPWNGGETQYF
CDR3nt: TGTGCCAGCAGCCCCCCATGGAACGGGGGGGAGACCCAGTACTTC

j_gene: TRBJ2-1
v_gene: TRBV4-1
d_gene: -
len: 16
abundance: once
CDR3aa: CASRVSLRGSYNEQFF
CDR3nt: TGCGCCAGCAGGGTCAGTCTAAGGGGATCCTACAATGAGCAGTTCTTC

j_gene: TRBJ2-2
v_gene: TRBV7-8
d_gene: -
len: 15
abundance: -
CDR3aa: CASSLAGRGSGELFF
CDR3nt: TGTGCCAGCAGCTTAGCTGGGAGGGGGAGCGGGGAGCTGTTTTTT

j_gene: TRBJ2-1
v_gene: TRBV30
d_gene: TRBD2
len: 13
abundance: -
CDR3aa: CAWSSGGYNEQFF
CDR3nt: TGTGCCTGGAGTAGCGGGGGTTACAATGAGCAGTTCTTC

j_gene: TRBJ2-1
v_gene: TRBV7-8
d_gene: TRBD2
len: 15
abundance: -
CDR3aa: CASSLSGTFYNEQFF
CDR3nt: TGTGCCAGCAGCTTAAGCGGGACTTTCTACAATGAGCAGTTCTTC

j_gene: TRBJ1-5
v_gene: TRBV11-2
d_gene: -
len: 16
abundance: -
CDR3aa: CASSLDPARVNQPQHF
CDR3nt: TGTGCCAGCAGCTTAGATCCGGCCAGGGTCAATCAGCCCCAGCATTTT

j_gene: TRBJ2-1
v_gene: TRBV6-5
d_gene: -
len: 13
abundance: -
CDR3aa: CASSRRVAGEQFF
CDR3nt: TGTGCCAGCAGCCGTCGGGTAGCCGGTGAGCAGTTCTTC

j_gene: TRBJ2-1
v_gene: TRBV12-3/TRBV12-4
d_gene: -
len: 13
abundance: -
CDR3aa: CASRENLVAEQFF
CDR3nt: TGTGCCAGCAGGGAGAACTTAGTTGCTGAGCAGTTCTTC

j_gene: TRBJ2-7
v_gene: TRBV6-5
d_gene: -
len: 12
abundance: -
CDR3aa: CASTRRTYEQYF
CDR3nt: TGTGCCAGCACGCGGAGAACCTACGAGCAGTACTTC

j_gene: TRBJ1-1
v_gene: TRBV29-1
d_gene: -
len: 11
abundance: -
CDR3aa: CRAGDGTEAFF
CDR3nt: TGCAGGGCCGGGGATGGCACTGAAGCTTTCTTT

j_gene: TRBJ1-1
v_gene: TRBV4-3
d_gene: -
len: 15
abundance: -
CDR3aa: CASSQGLTLNTEAFF
CDR3nt: TGCGCCAGCAGCCAAGGACTTACATTGAACACTGAAGCTTTCTTT

j_gene: TRBJ2-7
v_gene: TRBV7-2
d_gene: TRBD2
len: 17
abundance: -
CDR3aa: CASSSGTSGVGGYEQYF
CDR3nt: TGTGCCAGCAGCTCCGGGACTAGCGGGGTCGGGGGCTACGAGCAGTACTTC

j_gene: TRBJ2-1
v_gene: TRBV3-1/TRBV3-2
d_gene: -
len: 11
abundance: -
CDR3aa: CASSQAGEQFF
CDR3nt: TGTGCCAGCAGCCAAGCAGGTGAGCAGTTCTTC

j_gene: TRBJ2-5
v_gene: TRBV5-8
d_gene: TRBD1
len: 17
abundance: -
CDR3aa: CASSSRGGQGYQETQYF
CDR3nt: TGTGCCAGCAGCTCCAGGGGCGGACAGGGTTACCAAGAGACCCAGTACTTC

j_gene: TRBJ1-2
v_gene: TRBV7-2
d_gene: TRBD1
len: 16
abundance: -
CDR3aa: CASRQKGRGEFYGYTF
CDR3nt: TGTGCCAGCAGACAAAAGGGCAGGGGGGAGTTCTATGGCTACACCTTC

j_gene: TRBJ2-1
v_gene: TRBV10-2
d_gene: TRBD2
len: 16
abundance: -
CDR3aa: CASSEQGGRALNEQFF
CDR3nt: TGCGCCAGCAGTGAGCAGGGCGGGAGGGCCTTAAATGAGCAGTTCTTC

j_gene: TRBJ1-1
v_gene: TRBV19
d_gene: -
len: 15
abundance: -
CDR3aa: CASSIVGRGPTEAFF
CDR3nt: TGTGCCAGTAGTATTGTAGGGAGGGGTCCCACTGAAGCTTTCTTT

j_gene: TRBJ2-3
v_gene: TRBV7-2
d_gene: TRBD2
len: 15
abundance: -
CDR3aa: CASSLGGGGEYTQYF
CDR3nt: TGTGCCAGCAGCTTAGGAGGCGGGGGGGAGTATACGCAGTATTTT

j_gene: TRBJ2-1
v_gene: TRBV2
d_gene: TRBD1
len: 16
abundance: -
CDR3aa: CASSEVSRDRVREQFF
CDR3nt: TGTGCCAGCAGTGAAGTCAGCCGGGACAGGGTTCGGGAGCAGTTCTTC

j_gene: TRBJ1-6
v_gene: TRBV7-9
d_gene: TRBD1
len: 18
abundance: -
CDR3aa: CASTPSGRLGTGASPLHF
CDR3nt: TGTGCCAGCACCCCCTCAGGCAGACTCGGGACAGGGGCTTCACCCCTCCACTTT

j_gene: TRBJ1-3
v_gene: TRBV5-3
d_gene: TRBD1
len: 12
abundance: -
CDR3aa: CARSLTGDTIYF
CDR3nt: TGTGCCAGAAGCTTAACAGGGGACACCATATATTTT

j_gene: TRBJ2-3
v_gene: TRBV30
d_gene: TRBD2
len: 14
abundance: -
CDR3aa: CAWSVQRGGATQYF
CDR3nt: TGTGCCTGGAGTGTACAGCGGGGGGGTGCCACGCAGTATTTT

j_gene: TRBJ2-1
v_gene: TRBV27
d_gene: -
len: 14
abundance: -
CDR3aa: CASKGAGGYNEQFF
CDR3nt: TGTGCCAGCAAAGGGGCAGGGGGGTACAATGAGCAGTTCTTC

j_gene: TRBJ2-3
v_gene: TRBV9
d_gene: -
len: 13
abundance: -
CDR3aa: CASSGGRTDTQYF
CDR3nt: TGTGCCAGCAGCGGGGGGCGTACAGATACGCAGTATTTT

j_gene: TRBJ1-5
v_gene: TRBV19
d_gene: -
len: 12
abundance: -
CDR3aa: CASSIPNQPQHF
CDR3nt: TGTGCCAGTAGTATCCCTAATCAGCCCCAGCATTTT

j_gene: TRBJ1-3
v_gene: TRBV5-5
d_gene: -
len: 16
abundance: -
CDR3aa: CASSSFSGQSGNTIYF
CDR3nt: TGTGCCAGCAGCAGCTTTTCGGGACAATCCGGAAACACCATATATTTT

j_gene: TRBJ1-2
v_gene: TRBV18
d_gene: -
len: 15
abundance: -
CDR3aa: CASSPYSGTNYGYTF
CDR3nt: TGTGCCAGCTCACCTTATTCTGGGACAAACTATGGCTACACCTTC

j_gene: TRBJ2-7
v_gene: TRBV19
d_gene: TRBD1
len: 12
abundance: -
CDR3aa: CATGPGTGEPYF
CDR3nt: TGTGCCACCGGTCCCGGGACAGGGGAACCGTACTTC

j_gene: TRBJ1-2
v_gene: TRBV27
d_gene: -
len: 15
abundance: once
CDR3aa: CATRAQPGQGGGYTF
CDR3nt: TGTGCCACCAGGGCCCAGCCCGGGCAGGGTGGTGGCTACACCTTC